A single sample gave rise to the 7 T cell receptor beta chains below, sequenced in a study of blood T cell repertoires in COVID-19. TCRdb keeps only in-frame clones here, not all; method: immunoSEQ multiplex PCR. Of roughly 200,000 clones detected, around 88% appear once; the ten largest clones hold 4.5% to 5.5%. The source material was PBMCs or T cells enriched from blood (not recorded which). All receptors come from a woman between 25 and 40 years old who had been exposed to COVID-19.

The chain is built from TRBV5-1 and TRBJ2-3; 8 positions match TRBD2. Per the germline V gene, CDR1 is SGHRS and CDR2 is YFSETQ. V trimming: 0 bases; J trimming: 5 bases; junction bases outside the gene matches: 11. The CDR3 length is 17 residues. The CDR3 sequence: CASSLVGTGGAKDTQYF. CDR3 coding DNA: TGCGCCAGCAGCTTGGTTGGAACCGGGGGGGCTAAAGATACGCAGTATTTT.

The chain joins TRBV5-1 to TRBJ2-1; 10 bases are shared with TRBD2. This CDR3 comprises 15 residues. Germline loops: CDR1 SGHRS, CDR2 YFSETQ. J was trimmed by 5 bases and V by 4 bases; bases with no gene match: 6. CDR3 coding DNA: TGCGCCAGCAGCCATCTAGCGGGGGCCAACAATGAGCAGTTCTTC. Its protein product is CASSHLAGANNEQFF. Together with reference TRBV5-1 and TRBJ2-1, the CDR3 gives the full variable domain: KAGVTQTPRYLIKTRGQQVTLSCSPISGHRSVSWYQQTPGQGLQFLFEYFSETQRNKGNFPGRFSGRQFSNSRSEMNVSTLELGDSALYLCASSHLAGANNEQFFGPGTRLTVL.

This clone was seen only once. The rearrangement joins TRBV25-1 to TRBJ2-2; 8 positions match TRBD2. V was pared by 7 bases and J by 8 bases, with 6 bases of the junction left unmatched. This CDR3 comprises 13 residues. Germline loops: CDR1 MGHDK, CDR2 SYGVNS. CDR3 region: CASTWAGGGELFF. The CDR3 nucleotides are TGTGCCAGCACCTGGGCGGGAGGTGGGGAGCTGTTTTTT.

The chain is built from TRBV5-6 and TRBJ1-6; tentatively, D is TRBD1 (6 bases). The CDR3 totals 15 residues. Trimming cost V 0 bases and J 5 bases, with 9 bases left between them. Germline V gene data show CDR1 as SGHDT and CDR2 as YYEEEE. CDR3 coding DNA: TGTGCCAGCAGCTTGGGGGGGCCGAATAATTCACCCCTCCACTTT. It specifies CASSLGGPNNSPLHF.

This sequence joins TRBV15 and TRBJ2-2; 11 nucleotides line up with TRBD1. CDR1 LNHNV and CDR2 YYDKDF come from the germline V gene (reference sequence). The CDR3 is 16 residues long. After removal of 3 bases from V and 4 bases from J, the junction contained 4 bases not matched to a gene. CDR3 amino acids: CATSREDRGRTGELFF. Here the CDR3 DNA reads TGTGCCACCAGCAGGGAGGACAGGGGGCGCACCGGGGAGCTGTTTTTT.

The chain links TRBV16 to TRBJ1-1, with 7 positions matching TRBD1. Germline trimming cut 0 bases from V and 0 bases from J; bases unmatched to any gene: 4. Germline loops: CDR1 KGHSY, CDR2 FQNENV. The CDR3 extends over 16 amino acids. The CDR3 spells CASSQSVDRMNTEAFF. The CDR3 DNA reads TGTGCCAGCAGCCAATCAGTGGACAGGATGAACACTGAAGCTTTCTTT.

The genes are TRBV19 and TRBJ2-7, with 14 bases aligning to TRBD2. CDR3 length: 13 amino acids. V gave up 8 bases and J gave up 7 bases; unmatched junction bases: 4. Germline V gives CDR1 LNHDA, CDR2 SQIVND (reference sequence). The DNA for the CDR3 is TGTGCCAGTCGGGGACTAGCGGGGGCAGAGCAGTACTTC. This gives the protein CASRGLAGAEQYF. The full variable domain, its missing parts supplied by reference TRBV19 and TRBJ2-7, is DGGITQSPKYLFRKEGQNVTLSCEQNLNHDAMYWYRQDPGQGLRLIYYSQIVNDFQKGDIAEGYSVSREKKESFPLTVTSAQKNPTAFYLCASRGLAGAEQYFGPGTRLTVT.